These T cell receptor beta chains were read from a single sample in a study of T cell responses to AZD1222 COVID-19 vaccine. Clones were sequenced by immunoSEQ multiplex PCR, and TCRdb holds only the in-frame ones, with some missing. The repertoire holds 100,000 to 150,000 clones, with roughly nine tenths as singletons. This specimen was peripheral blood, taken on day 0 of AZD1222 vaccination. These receptor sequences come from an adult in good health. CDR3s include the opening cysteine and the closing phenylalanine or tryptophan. Each record gives: D gene, J gene, clone size, V gene, CDR3 protein, CDR3 DNA. A D gene is named only where the DNA matches it firmly. Clone size is stated in some rows and not others, as once, few, many or a class when expanded.

d_call: NA; j_call: TRBJ1-1; clone_size: NA; v_call: TRBV19; cdr3_aa: CASILGGPYTEAFF; cdr3_nt: TGTGCCAGTATCCTCGGGGGGCCCTACACTGAAGCTTTCTTT
d_call: TRBD1; j_call: TRBJ1-6; clone_size: NA; v_call: TRBV5-1; cdr3_aa: CASSLGDSSSYNSPLHF; cdr3_nt: TGCGCCAGCAGCTTGGGGGACAGTAGCTCCTATAATTCACCCCTCCACTTT
d_call: NA; j_call: TRBJ1-1; clone_size: NA; v_call: TRBV7-2; cdr3_aa: CASSLGGEAFF; cdr3_nt: TGTGCCAGCAGCTTAGGGGGTGAAGCTTTCTTT
d_call: NA; j_call: TRBJ1-2; clone_size: NA; v_call: TRBV5-4; cdr3_aa: CASSLGGNYGYTF; cdr3_nt: TGTGCCAGCAGCTTGGGAGGCAACTATGGCTACACCTTC
d_call: TRBD1; j_call: TRBJ1-4; clone_size: NA; v_call: TRBV7-6; cdr3_aa: CASSLNGQANEKLFF; cdr3_nt: TGTGCCAGCAGCTTAAACGGACAGGCAAATGAAAAACTGTTTTTT
d_call: NA; j_call: TRBJ1-2; clone_size: NA; v_call: TRBV4-3; cdr3_aa: CASSQGAGWYGYTF; cdr3_nt: TGCGCCAGCAGCCAAGGGGCAGGGTGGTATGGCTACACCTTC
d_call: NA; j_call: TRBJ1-6; clone_size: NA; v_call: TRBV29-1; cdr3_aa: CSVIVREDSPLHF; cdr3_nt: TGCAGCGTTATTGTAAGGGAGGACTCACCCCTCCACTTT
d_call: NA; j_call: TRBJ2-3; clone_size: NA; v_call: TRBV7-2; cdr3_aa: CASSLGLGYTDTQYF; cdr3_nt: TGTGCCAGCAGCTTAGGACTAGGGTACACAGATACGCAGTATTTT
d_call: TRBD2; j_call: TRBJ2-7; clone_size: once; v_call: TRBV4-2; cdr3_aa: CASSQDTSGRSYEQYF; cdr3_nt: TGTGCCAGCAGCCAAGACACCAGCGGGAGGAGCTACGAGCAGTACTTC
d_call: NA; j_call: TRBJ1-2; clone_size: NA; v_call: TRBV7-9; cdr3_aa: CASSGGGNYGYTF; cdr3_nt: TGTGCCAGCAGCGGGGGCGGGAACTATGGCTACACCTTC
d_call: NA; j_call: TRBJ1-6; clone_size: NA; v_call: TRBV4-3; cdr3_aa: CASSQAQNSPLHF; cdr3_nt: TGCGCCAGCAGCCAAGCCCAGAATTCACCCCTCCACTTT
d_call: NA; j_call: TRBJ2-3; clone_size: NA; v_call: TRBV5-1; cdr3_aa: CASSLVVAPADTQYF; cdr3_nt: TGCGCCAGCAGCTTGGTAGTGGCCCCAGCAGATACGCAGTATTTT
d_call: TRBD1; j_call: TRBJ1-1; clone_size: NA; v_call: TRBV5-1; cdr3_aa: CASREGTGELYTEAFF; cdr3_nt: TGCGCCAGCAGGGAGGGGACAGGGGAGCTGTACACTGAAGCTTTCTTT
d_call: NA; j_call: TRBJ2-3; clone_size: NA; v_call: TRBV4-3; cdr3_aa: CASSQVRGDTQYF; cdr3_nt: TGCGCCAGCAGCCAAGTCCGGGGAGATACGCAGTATTTT
d_call: NA; j_call: TRBJ2-3; clone_size: NA; v_call: TRBV20-1; cdr3_aa: CSASVPNTDTQYF; cdr3_nt: TGCAGTGCTAGTGTCCCAAACACAGATACGCAGTATTTT
d_call: NA; j_call: TRBJ2-6; clone_size: NA; v_call: TRBV5-8; cdr3_aa: CASSRHTLGANVLTF; cdr3_nt: TGTGCCAGCAGCCGCCACACGCTCGGGGCCAACGTCCTGACTTTC
d_call: NA; j_call: TRBJ1-1; clone_size: NA; v_call: TRBV18; cdr3_aa: CASKEGLDTEAFF; cdr3_nt: TGTGCCAGCAAAGAAGGGTTGGACACTGAAGCTTTCTTT